This T cell receptor beta chain was sequenced in a study of control samples from healthy donors and cancer patients. CDR1 is KGHDR, CDR2 SFDVKD, per germline. The CDR3 covers 15 residues. V lost 7 bases and J lost 9, with 21 bases in between. Sequencing was performed with immunoSEQ multiplex PCR; in TCRdb, only in-frame clones are kept and a portion is missing. Of 110,000 to 150,000 clones in the sample, approximately 88% were seen once. This receptor was identified in a man aged 25-40 years in good health. Input material: blood. This rearrangement joins TRBV24-1 to TRBJ2-1, with D possibly matching TRBD1 (6 bases). DNA of the CDR3: TGTGCCACCAGCCTTACAGGGTCTAGGTGGACTGAGCAGTTCTTC. Its translation is CATSLTGSRWTEQFF.